These T cell receptor beta chains were read from a single sample in a study of vaccination and CD4 T cells after COVID-19. One entry per CDR3 protein results from TCRdb running MiXCR on the PCR reads. Counted here are around 11,000 distinct CDR3 sequences, 59% occurring once; the ten biggest clones make up around 15%. What these receptors recognize is not known. The sequenced sample was CD4+ T cells from blood, cultured in vitro. These receptors were taken from a human donor who had recovered from COVID-19. Both conserved end residues are part of each CDR3. The order of the fields is D gene, J gene, CDR3 length, clone size, V gene, CDR3 protein, CDR3 DNA. A D gene is named only where the DNA matches it firmly. The size entry is marked missing in some rows and otherwise reads once, few, many or a size class.

-,TRBJ1-1,12,-,TRBV19,CASRTMNTEAFF,TGTGCCAGCCGTACTATGAACACTGAAGCTTTCTTT
TRBD1,TRBJ1-1,13,few,TRBV20-1,CSASRDREAEAFF,TGCAGTGCTAGCCGGGACAGGGAAGCTGAAGCTTTCTTT
-,TRBJ2-7,14,-,TRBV3-1,CASSQDASSYEQYF,TGTGCCAGCAGCCAAGATGCCTCCTCCTACGAGCAGTACTTC
-,TRBJ1-2,13,-,TRBV5-1,CASSLADQSGYTF,TGCGCCAGCAGCTTGGCCGACCAGTCCGGCTACACCTTC
-,TRBJ2-2,13,-,TRBV7-8,CASSLVSTGELFF,TGTGCCAGCAGCTTAGTTAGCACCGGGGAGCTGTTTTTT
-,TRBJ2-3,13,few,TRBV20-1,CSASSADTDTQYF,TGCAGTGCTAGTAGCGCCGACACAGATACGCAGTATTTT
-,TRBJ1-2,14,-,TRBV6-1,CASSRLRGSYGYTF,TGTGCCAGCAGTCGCCTTAGGGGAAGCTATGGCTACACCTTC
-,TRBJ1-1,17,-,TRBV18,CASSPQLAAAKNTEAFF,TGTGCCAGCTCACCACAATTGGCAGCGGCTAAGAACACTGAAGCTTTCTTT
-,TRBJ1-1,13,few,TRBV6-2/TRBV6-3,CASSWGGNTEAFF,TGTGCCAGCAGTTGGGGGGGCAACACTGAAGCTTTCTTT
TRBD2,TRBJ2-3,15,-,TRBV7-9,CASSRGTSSTDTQYF,TGTGCCAGCAGCCGCGGGACTAGCAGCACAGATACGCAGTATTTT
-,TRBJ2-3,17,few,TRBV10-2,CASRAGHRGRNTDTQYF,TGCGCCAGCAGAGCGGGACACCGAGGGCGAAACACAGATACGCAGTATTTT
-,TRBJ2-5,15,-,TRBV28,CASSLQFGQKETQYF,TGTGCCAGCAGTTTACAGTTCGGGCAGAAAGAGACCCAGTACTTC
-,TRBJ2-1,13,-,TRBV29-1,CSVEDPRYNEQFF,TGCAGCGTTGAAGATCCCCGCTACAATGAGCAGTTCTTC
-,TRBJ1-5,19,few,TRBV6-2/TRBV6-3,CASSYRFTQNPYSNQPQHF,TGTGCCAGCAGTTACCGTTTTACTCAAAACCCCTATAGCAATCAGCCCCAGCATTTT
-,TRBJ1-4,15,-,TRBV27,CASSLVPGLNEKLFF,TGTGCCAGCAGTTTAGTCCCAGGCCTCAATGAAAAACTGTTTTTT
TRBD1,TRBJ1-5,16,-,TRBV27,CASSSWTGGRGQPQHF,TGTGCCAGCAGTTCATGGACAGGGGGACGAGGTCAGCCCCAGCATTTT
TRBD1,TRBJ1-2,15,few,TRBV7-2,CASRPGGRGVEGYTF,TGTGCCAGCAGGCCCGGGGGCAGGGGGGTGGAAGGCTACACCTTC
-,TRBJ2-3,14,-,TRBV7-2,CASSRDREGPTQYF,TGTGCCAGCAGCCGGGATCGTGAAGGTCCTACGCAGTATTTT
TRBD1,TRBJ1-4,13,-,TRBV7-6,CASSPGGNEKLFF,TGTGCCAGCAGCCCAGGGGGGAATGAAAAACTGTTTTTT
-,TRBJ1-2,14,-,TRBV12-3/TRBV12-4,CASRLQGPSYGYTF,TGTGCCAGCAGGCTACAGGGACCCTCCTATGGCTACACCTTC
TRBD1,TRBJ1-1,13,-,TRBV20-1,CSALGQGGTEAFF,TGCAGTGCCTTGGGACAGGGAGGAACTGAAGCTTTCTTT
-,TRBJ2-5,15,few,TRBV20-1,CSARDAGTGRVTQYF,TGCAGTGCTAGAGATGCTGGGACTGGCCGGGTGACCCAGTACTTC
-,TRBJ2-2,12,-,TRBV27,CASSFNTGELFF,TGTGCCAGCAGTTTTAACACCGGGGAGCTGTTTTTT
-,TRBJ2-2,15,-,TRBV5-3,CASSPQGFGTGELFF,TGTGCCAGCAGCCCCCAGGGATTTGGCACCGGGGAGCTGTTTTTT
-,TRBJ1-5,15,few,TRBV4-3,CASSQDAGSNQPQHF,TGCGCCAGCAGCCAAGATGCGGGAAGCAATCAGCCCCAGCATTTT
-,TRBJ1-2,13,-,TRBV27,CASSFRGLYGYTF,TGTGCCAGCAGTTTTCGGGGGCTCTATGGCTACACCTTC
-,TRBJ1-2,13,-,TRBV19,CASSRQKGYGYTF,TGTGCCAGTAGTAGACAGAAGGGCTATGGCTACACCTTC
-,TRBJ1-5,13,-,TRBV27,CASSPGYNQPQHF,TGTGCCAGCAGCCCGGGGTACAATCAGCCCCAGCATTTT
TRBD2,TRBJ2-7,15,-,TRBV6-2/TRBV6-3,CASSLSGRGPYEQYF,TGTGCCAGCAGTCTTAGCGGGAGAGGTCCCTACGAGCAGTACTTC
-,TRBJ1-2,12,-,TRBV6-2/TRBV6-3,CASSGTNYGYTF,TGTGCCAGCTCGGGAACTAACTATGGCTACACCTTC
-,TRBJ1-4,15,-,TRBV15,CATSRVGATNEKLFF,TGTGCCACCAGCAGAGTGGGTGCAACTAATGAAAAACTGTTTTTT
-,TRBJ1-6,15,few,TRBV6-2/TRBV6-3,CASREDNSYNSPLHF,TGTGCCAGCAGGGAGGACAACTCCTATAATTCACCCCTCCACTTT
-,TRBJ1-5,15,medium-sized,TRBV30,CAWSTEGQGGQPQHF,TGTGCCTGGAGTACCGAAGGGCAGGGAGGGCAGCCCCAGCATTTT
-,TRBJ1-5,18,-,TRBV5-5,CASRDENISPEGNQPQHF,TGTGCCAGCAGGGACGAGAATATTTCCCCCGAGGGGAATCAGCCCCAGCATTTT
-,TRBJ2-7,16,-,TRBV6-1,CASSEARGQGGQKQYF,TGTGCCAGCAGTGAAGCGAGGGGGCAGGGGGGACAGAAGCAGTACTTC
-,TRBJ1-2,13,once,TRBV10-3,CAISRTAEYGYTF,TGTGCCATCAGTAGGACAGCCGAATATGGCTACACCTTC
TRBD1,TRBJ2-3,16,-,TRBV20-1,CSARVDRDGATDTQYF,TGCAGTGCTAGAGTTGACAGGGATGGGGCCACAGATACGCAGTATTTT
TRBD1,TRBJ1-6,16,-,TRBV7-2,CASSLGVTGHNSPLHF,TGTGCCAGCAGCTTAGGGGTGACAGGGCATAATTCACCCCTCCACTTT
TRBD1,TRBJ1-2,15,-,TRBV2,CASTPDRHPNYGYTF,TGTGCCAGCACCCCGGACAGGCACCCTAACTATGGCTACACCTTC
-,TRBJ1-2,17,few,TRBV6-2/TRBV6-3,CASSYSLGDFGEDGYTF,TGTGCCAGCAGTTACTCGTTAGGCGACTTTGGGGAAGATGGCTACACCTTC
TRBD1,TRBJ1-2,15,few,TRBV14,CASSQNRGGGNGYTF,TGTGCCAGCAGCCAAAACAGGGGCGGCGGGAATGGCTACACCTTC
-,TRBJ1-1,16,-,TRBV7-9,CASSSPPGPQNTEAFF,TGTGCCAGCAGCTCACCCCCGGGTCCTCAGAACACTGAAGCTTTCTTT
TRBD1,TRBJ2-3,15,-,TRBV2,CASRTDRGSTDTQYF,TGTGCCAGCAGAACCGACAGGGGTAGCACAGATACGCAGTATTTT
-,TRBJ2-7,14,-,TRBV7-2,CASSSSPGLYEQYF,TGTGCCAGCAGCTCCTCGCCGGGACTTTACGAGCAGTACTTC
-,TRBJ2-5,11,-,TRBV2,CASSERQTQYF,TGTGCCAGCAGTGAAAGGCAGACCCAGTACTTC
-,TRBJ2-7,14,few,TRBV11-2,CASSLDDGLYEQYF,TGTGCCAGCAGCTTAGATGACGGATTATACGAGCAGTACTTC
-,TRBJ2-3,13,hyperexpanded,TRBV27,CASSSQSPGTQYF,TGTGCCAGCAGTTCCCAAAGTCCAGGTACGCAGTATTTT
-,TRBJ2-4,13,-,TRBV2,CASSPIAKNIQYF,TGTGCCAGCAGCCCGATAGCCAAAAACATTCAGTACTTC
TRBD1,TRBJ2-7,13,-,TRBV7-9,CASSLKGAGEQYF,TGTGCCAGCAGCTTGAAGGGGGCCGGCGAGCAGTACTTC
TRBD2,TRBJ2-3,16,-,TRBV6-1,CASSGVGSGGEDTQYF,TGTGCCAGCAGTGGCGTAGGCAGCGGGGGAGAAGATACGCAGTATTTT
-,TRBJ2-7,15,once,TRBV7-6,CASSSMGAGLSEQYF,TGTGCCAGCAGCTCTATGGGGGCTGGGTTGAGCGAGCAGTACTTC
-,TRBJ1-1,13,-,TRBV7-2,CASSRVVKTEAFF,TGTGCCAGCAGCCGGGTGGTGAAAACTGAAGCTTTCTTT
-,TRBJ1-2,14,-,TRBV18,CASSPGTGAGGYTF,TGTGCCAGCTCACCAGGGACGGGGGCCGGTGGCTACACCTTC
-,TRBJ1-2,11,-,TRBV6-1,CASSEDYGYTF,TGTGCCAGCAGTGAGGACTATGGCTACACCTTC
TRBD1,TRBJ1-2,15,-,TRBV7-2,CASRPNRGSLYGYTF,TGTGCCAGCAGACCGAACAGGGGGTCTCTCTATGGCTACACCTTC